These 8 T cell receptor beta chains were sequenced from one sample in a study of blood T cell repertoires in COVID-19. Profiling relied on immunoSEQ multiplex PCR, and the TCRdb table lists in-frame clones only, not all of them. The sample consists of tens of thousands of clones, roughly 89% of them appearing once. The sequencing sample was made of peripheral blood. These receptors all come from a man aged 40-49 years with COVID-19, enrolled during active disease.

The CDR3 spells CASSLVTGTNEKLFF. Here the CDR3 DNA reads TGTGCCAGCAGCTTGGTGACAGGGACTAATGAAAAACTGTTTTTT. This chain uses TRBV5-5 with TRBJ1-4; 7 bases align to TRBD1. The junction had 1 base not matched to a gene; V was cut back by 0 bases and J by 2 bases. Germline V gene sequence: CDR1 SGHKS, CDR2 YYEKEE (reference sequence). The CDR3 runs 15 residues.

The J gene is TRBJ2-1, the V gene TRBV4-1; 11 nucleotides match TRBD2. Looked up from germline, CDR1 is MGHRA and CDR2 is YSYEKL. V dropped 4 bases and J dropped 7; count of bases not matched to a gene: 6. The CDR3 has 15 amino acids. The CDR3 reads CASSLAGGPRNEQFF. CDR3 coding DNA: TGCGCCAGCAGCCTAGCGGGGGGGCCGAGGAATGAGCAGTTCTTC.

The chain joins TRBV4-1 to TRBJ2-2; TRBD2 agrees at 16 bases. V lost 4 bases and J lost 0; bases outside the gene matches: 2. The CDR3 is 18 residues long. Germline V gene lookup returns CDR1 MGHRA and CDR2 YSYEKL. CDR3 bases: TGCGCCAGCAGCCCGGGACTAGCGGGAGGGCCGAACACCGGGGAGCTGTTTTTT. Residues: CASSPGLAGGPNTGELFF.

The genes are TRBV14 and TRBJ2-3; unclear D gene. In germline, CDR1 is SGHDN, CDR2 FVKESK. This CDR3 has 12 amino acids. Trimming left V 3 bases short and J 4 bases short, with 5 bases between. CDR3 in DNA: TGTGCCAGCAGCCACATCCCAGATACGCAGTATTTT. It yields the protein CASSHIPDTQYF.

This chain uses TRBV2 with TRBJ1-5; TRBD1 agrees at 10 bases. With 6 bases clipped from V and 2 bases from J, the junction kept 7 bases outside the gene matches. CDR1 and CDR2 (germline): SNHLY, FYNNEI. The CDR3 totals 16 residues. CDR3 protein: CASSARDRGGNQPQHF. CDR3 nucleotides: TGTGCCAGCAGCGCCCGGGACAGGGGTGGCAATCAGCCCCAGCATTTT. The complete variable domain, with remaining parts taken from reference TRBV2 and TRBJ1-5, reads EPEVTQTPSHQVTQMGQEVILRCVPISNHLYFYWYRQILGQKVEFLVSFYNNEISEKSEIFDDQFSVERPDGSNFTLKIRSTKLEDSAMYFCASSARDRGGNQPQHFGDGTRLSIL.

The chain employs TRBV29-1 and TRBJ2-7, with 11 bases identical to TRBD2. Germline assignment: CDR1 SQVTM and CDR2 ANQGSEA. The CDR3 has 14 residues. After removal of 6 bases from V and 7 bases from J, the junction contained 11 bases not matched to a gene. Written as DNA, the CDR3 is TGCAGCGTCGTCACTAGCGGGAGAGTGGGGGAGCAGTACTTC. Amino acid sequence: CSVVTSGRVGEQYF.

The chain couples TRBV4-1 to TRBJ1-2; TRBD1 matches at 7 bases. Germline V lookup: CDR1 MGHRA, CDR2 YSYEKL. V trimming: 1 base; J trimming: 0 bases; junction bases outside the gene matches: 5. The CDR3 consists of 16 residues. CDR3 protein: CASSQGQGNSNYGYTF. CDR3 nucleotides: TGCGCCAGCAGCCAAGGACAGGGAAATTCTAACTATGGCTACACCTTC.

This clone appeared once. J is TRBJ2-7 and V is TRBV5-6, with TRBD1 as a possible D gene (5 bases). Germline V gene data show CDR1 as SGHDT and CDR2 as YYEEEE. This CDR3 is built from 12 residues. In DNA, the CDR3 is TGTGCAGCAGCTGGACATCGGTACGAGCAGTACTTC. Translating gives CAAAGHRYEQYF.